The clone carrying this TCR beta chain was observed at least ten times. This sample is drawn from a study of molecular identifiers for immune sequencing clone quantification. TCRdb processed the PCR reads anew with MiXCR; each CDR3 protein has one entry. This table has approximately 60,000 distinct CDR3 sequences, about 20% appearing once. Trimming stripped 0 bases from V and 13 bases from J, with 13 bases between. This CDR3 has 12 residues. CDR1 GTSNPN and CDR2 SVGIG come from the germline V gene (reference sequence). The sequencing input was naive CD8+ T cells from blood, with Jurkat cell RNA spiked in. Documented subset: FACS-sorted CD8+CD4-CCR7+CD45RA+ naive T cells. This TCR was recovered from a human donor in good health. Some libraries in this study had Jurkat cell RNA spiked in. The chain carries TRBV30 and TRBJ2-1; tentatively, D is TRBD2 (5 bases). In DNA, the CDR3 is TGTGCCTGGAGTGTACTAGGAAGGAGTCAGTTCTTC. Amino acids: CAWSVLGRSQFF.